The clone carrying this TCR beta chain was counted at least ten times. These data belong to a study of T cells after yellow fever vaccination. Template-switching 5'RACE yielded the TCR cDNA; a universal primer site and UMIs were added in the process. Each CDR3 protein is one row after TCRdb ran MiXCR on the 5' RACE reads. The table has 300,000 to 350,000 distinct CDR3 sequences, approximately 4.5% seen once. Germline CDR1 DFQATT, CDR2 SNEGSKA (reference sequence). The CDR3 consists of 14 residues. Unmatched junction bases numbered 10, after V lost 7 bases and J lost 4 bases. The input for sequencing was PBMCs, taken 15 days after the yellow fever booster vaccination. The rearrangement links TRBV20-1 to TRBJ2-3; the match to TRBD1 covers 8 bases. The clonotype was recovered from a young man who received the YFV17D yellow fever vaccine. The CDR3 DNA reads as TGCAGTGTACCCCCCGGACAGGGTGCAGATACGCAGTATTTT. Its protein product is CSVPPGQGADTQYF.